The rows below give T cell receptor beta chains drawn from one sample of a study of cytomegalovirus exposure and HLA in healthy donors. Some clones are missing from TCRdb's copy, which holds only in-frame ones; the method was immunoSEQ multiplex PCR. The sample comprises about 94,000 clones, approximately 80% of which are singletons, and 0.6% to 0.95% rests with the top ten. The sample comprised PBMCs. The receptor set was obtained from a woman in her sixties in good health and CMV-seronegative. The CDR3 runs from the conserved cysteine through the conserved F or W. Only part of the rows carry a size: once, few, many, or a class if the clone is expanded.

clone size,V gene,J gene,CDR3 protein
.,TRBV15,TRBJ2-3,CATSRDLFGTDTQYF
few,TRBV6-5,TRBJ2-7,CASRPGTSGSREQYF
.,TRBV4-3,TRBJ1-2,CASSQDTGGASGYTF
.,TRBV27,TRBJ2-2,CASSTNMNTGELFF
once,TRBV9,TRBJ2-5,CASSQTGGPETQYF
.,TRBV5-6,TRBJ2-1,CASSQGPSFNEQFF
.,TRBV7-6,TRBJ1-2,CASSLDTNYGYTF
.,TRBV28,TRBJ1-4,CASSSGQGTEKLFF
.,TRBV5-6,TRBJ2-4,CASSLGGLANIQYF
.,TRBV7-9,TRBJ1-2,CASSAGGRGLENGYTF
.,TRBV14,TRBJ2-2,CASSQRTSGATGELFF
.,TRBV4-3,TRBJ2-1,CASSQDRSEQFF
.,TRBV7-2,TRBJ2-3,CASSLVVAGVFQDTQYF
.,TRBV5-6,TRBJ1-1,CASSLAPARRDRGRTEAFF
.,TRBV7-2,TRBJ2-1,CASSPRTAGVGNEQFF
.,TRBV9,TRBJ1-2,CASSVVTGGGYTF
.,TRBV5-4,TRBJ2-7,CASSLRSSYEQYF
.,TRBV4-1,TRBJ1-1,CASSQPDRETEAFF
.,TRBV5-6,TRBJ2-7,CATMPGGSSYEQYF
.,TRBV14,TRBJ1-2,CASSSFSGYGYTF
.,TRBV6-5,TRBJ1-4,CASSLYRGEKLFF
.,TRBV5-4,TRBJ2-2,CASSLGLENTGELFF
.,TRBV5-4,TRBJ2-5,CASSLAIQETQYF
.,TRBV6-5,TRBJ2-7,CASSSIGQGAGEQYF
.,TRBV21-1,TRBJ2-7,CASSKRKRTSSSYEQYF
.,TRBV10-3,TRBJ1-2,CAITWDRDYGYTF
.,TRBV6-1,TRBJ1-2,CASSGGTATNYGYTF